Presented here are 29 T cell receptor beta chains from one specimen sequenced in a study of blood T cell repertoires in COVID-19. Assay: immunoSEQ multiplex PCR; the TCRdb copy retains only in-frame clones and omits some. The table has some 210,000 clones, about 91% seen once. The sample consisted of peripheral blood. The receptors shown here come from a man younger than 40 with acute or convalescent COVID-19.

This chain uses TRBV7-6 with TRBJ2-3; weak D call: TRBD2 (6 bases). The CDR3 length is 17 residues. The V and J ends lost 8 bases and 1 base respectively, with 22 bases between them. Germline V gene data show CDR1 as SGHVS and CDR2 as FNYEAQ. This chain's CDR3 is CASGSVLGASGTDTQYF. The DNA for the CDR3 is TGTGCCAGCGGCTCAGTCCTTGGGGCTAGCGGCACAGATACGCAGTATTTT.

The chain joins TRBV14 to TRBJ2-7; 9 bases map to TRBD1. V dropped 3 bases and J dropped 7; count of bases not matched to a gene: 13. Germline CDR1 is SGHDN and CDR2 is FVKESK. CDR3 size: 16 residues. In DNA form, the CDR3 reads TGTGCCAGCAGCCACTGGGACAGGGCATCCGGTTGGGAGCAGTACTTC. Its protein product is CASSHWDRASGWEQYF.

This chain connects TRBV6-5 to TRBJ1-5, with D unclear. CDR1 and CDR2 (germline): MNHEY, SVGAGI. The ends were cut back, 4 bases at V and 7 bases at J, with 20 bases in the middle. This CDR3 comprises 16 residues. CDR3 nucleotides: TGTGCCAGCAGTTCCGGCACTGGAGGGAAATGGCAGCCCCAGCATTTT. Translated: CASSSGTGGKWQPQHF.

The chain couples TRBV6-5 to TRBJ2-1, with TRBD1 matching over 7 bases. The CDR3 spans 14 residues. Looked up from germline, CDR1 is MNHEY and CDR2 is SVGAGI. Germline trimming cut 2 bases from V and 4 bases from J; bases unmatched to any gene: 2. The CDR3 loop reads CASSYDRAYNEQFF. In DNA, the CDR3 is TGTGCCAGCAGTTACGACAGGGCATACAATGAGCAGTTCTTC.

This rearrangement joins TRBV11-3 to TRBJ2-3, with a tentative D call TRBD2 (5 bases). V was shortened by 5 bases and J by 0 bases, with 12 bases between the two germline ends. CDR3 length equals 15 residues. Germline V gene sequence: CDR1 SGHNT, CDR2 YENEEA. DNA of the CDR3: TGTGCCAGCAGCCCAGGACGGGGAAGCACAGATACGCAGTATTTT. Its protein product is CASSPGRGSTDTQYF.

V is TRBV4-1 and J is TRBJ1-2, with TRBD1 matching over 9 bases. V shed 4 bases and J 8 bases; nucleotides not matched to a gene: 8. Germline-derived CDR1 and CDR2 are MGHRA and YSYEKL. CDR3 length: 14 amino acids. This CDR3 reads CASSPRTGAEGYTF. The CDR3 DNA reads TGCGCCAGCAGCCCGAGGACAGGGGCAGAGGGCTACACCTTC.

V gene TRBV5-1 combines with J gene TRBJ2-3; D not resolved. This CDR3 is built from 15 residues. CDR1 is SGHRS and CDR2 is YFSETQ in the germline V gene. V lost 0 bases, J lost 0 bases, and 8 bases lay in between. CDR3 DNA sequence: TGCGCCAGCAGCTTGGTGGCAGGCAGCACAGATACGCAGTATTTT. Translated: CASSLVAGSTDTQYF.

This sequence joins TRBV3-1 (or the pseudogene TRBV3-2) and TRBJ1-1, with 8 positions matching TRBD1. CDR3 length equals 14 residues. Germline V gene sequence: CDR1 LGHDT, CDR2 YNNKEL (reference sequence). The trim removed 2 bases at V and 5 bases at J, leaving 4 bases unmatched. CDR3 sequence (DNA): TGTGCCAGCAGCCAATGGACAGGGAGAACTGAAGCTTTCTTT. Amino acid sequence: CASSQWTGRTEAFF.

The rearrangement links TRBV27 to TRBJ1-1; no reliable D call. V gave up 2 bases and J gave up 3 bases, with 10 bases separating them. This CDR3 has 14 amino acids. The germline V gene has CDR1 MNHEY and CDR2 SMNVEV (reference sequence). The CDR3 DNA sequence: TGTGCCAGCAGTTTACTCCCGGTGGACACTGAAGCTTTCTTT. It encodes CASSLLPVDTEAFF.

V and J are TRBV6-1 and TRBJ2-7; no clear D gene. Germline loops: CDR1 MNHNS, CDR2 SASEGT. The germline V and J ends were trimmed by 2 bases and 3 bases, with 17 bases remaining between them. This CDR3 has 16 residues. CDR3 loop: CASSEFTSAPGYEQYF. The CDR3 DNA follows: TGTGCCAGCAGTGAATTCACCTCTGCCCCGGGCTACGAGCAGTACTTC.

The chain carries TRBV18 and TRBJ1-5; D call uncertain. Trimming removed 4 bases from V and 2 bases from J, with 9 bases in between. Germline CDR1 KGHSH, CDR2 LQKENI. The CDR3 has 14 residues. The DNA for the CDR3 is TGTGCCAGCTCACACATTAATGGCAATCAGCCCCAGCATTTT. It translates to CASSHINGNQPQHF.

The chain links TRBV30 to TRBJ1-3; TRBD1 is a possible D gene (5 bases). This CDR3 contains 14 residues. Trimming removed 0 bases at V and 1 base at J, with 7 bases between. Germline assignment: CDR1 GTSNPN and CDR2 SVGIG (reference sequence). The CDR3 region is CAWSVPGSGNTIYF. The CDR3 DNA reads TGTGCCTGGAGTGTACCAGGGTCTGGAAACACCATATATTTT. Full variable domain (outside the CDR3, taken from reference TRBV30 and TRBJ1-3): SQTIHQWPATLVQPVGSPLSLECTVEGTSNPNLYWYRQAAGRGLQLLFYSVGIGQISSEVPQNLSASRPQDRQFILSSKKLLLSDSGFYLCAWSVPGSGNTIYFGEGSWLTVV.

The J gene is TRBJ2-7, the V gene TRBV9, with D possibly being TRBD2 (6 bases). This CDR3 is built from 13 residues. The V end was cut by 3 bases, the J end by 3 bases, with 10 bases between. CDR1 and CDR2 from the germline V gene are SGDLS and YYNGEE. The DNA for the CDR3 is TGTGCCAGCAGCGGGGGAGGAGGCTACGAGCAGTACTTC. This codes for CASSGGGGYEQYF.

V and J are TRBV9 and TRBJ2-2, with 12 bases aligning to TRBD2. The trim removed 0 bases at V and 3 bases at J, leaving 9 bases unmatched. The CDR3 loop spans 19 amino acids. Germline loops: CDR1 SGDLS, CDR2 YYNGEE. In DNA, the CDR3 is TGTGCCAGCAGCGTAGATTCTAGCGGGAGGGCCCTAGACACCGGGGAGCTGTTTTTT. It codes for CASSVDSSGRALDTGELFF.

The chain uses TRBV9 and TRBJ2-7; D is perhaps TRBD2 (6 bases). Germline CDR1 reads SGDLS; CDR2 reads YYNGEE. Trimming removed 4 bases at V and 11 bases at J, with 16 bases between. The length of the CDR3 is 12 residues. CDR3: CASSSPGGTEYF. CDR3 in DNA: TGTGCCAGCAGCTCCCCTGGGGGGACGGAGTACTTC.

The chain couples TRBV5-1 to TRBJ1-4; D gene unclear. The germline V and J ends were trimmed by 7 bases and 4 bases, with 17 bases remaining between them. Germline values: CDR1 SGHRS, CDR2 YFSETQ. The CDR3 runs 15 residues. The CDR3 bases are TGCGCCAGCGCCCGCGGAGGTTCCGGTAATGAAAAACTGTTTTTT. It translates to CASARGGSGNEKLFF.

The rearrangement links TRBV6-5 to TRBJ1-3; possibly TRBD1 for D (5 bases). Germline V gene sequence: CDR1 MNHEY, CDR2 SVGAGI. This CDR3 has 15 amino acids. Trimming removed 5 bases from V and 1 base from J, with 12 bases in between. DNA of the CDR3: TGTGCCAGCAGTATGTTCGGGGGTTCTGGAAACACCATATATTTT. Amino acid sequence: CASSMFGGSGNTIYF.

This clone was detected ten times or more. The chain carries TRBV18 and TRBJ2-7, with 9 bases fitting TRBD2. The CDR3 has 15 residues. V lost 4 bases and J lost 3; bases outside the gene matches: 7. Germline CDR1 is KGHSH and CDR2 is LQKENI. The CDR3 DNA follows: TGTGCCAGCTCACGACGGACTAGCGAGAGCTACGAGCAGTACTTC. It is translated as CASSRRTSESYEQYF.

The chain joins TRBV19 to TRBJ1-6, with D perhaps TRBD1 (5 bases). CDR1 and CDR2 (germline): LNHDA, SQIVND (reference sequence). V gave up 1 base and J gave up 7 bases, with 20 bases separating them. The CDR3 loop spans 18 amino acids. Here the CDR3 reads CASSIAGTLLRVNSPLHF. The CDR3 DNA follows: TGTGCCAGTAGTATAGCGGGGACTCTTCTACGGGTGAATTCACCCCTCCACTTT. Variable domain in full (rest from reference TRBV19 and TRBJ1-6): DGGITQSPKYLFRKEGQNVTLSCEQNLNHDAMYWYRQDPGQGLRLIYYSQIVNDFQKGDIAEGYSVSREKKESFPLTVTSAQKNPTAFYLCASSIAGTLLRVNSPLHFGNGTRLTVT.

The V gene is TRBV28, the J gene TRBJ1-2, with TRBD1 identical over 9 bases. This CDR3 comprises 15 residues. CDR1 is MDHEN and CDR2 is SYDVKM in the germline V gene. The V and J ends lost 2 bases and 7 bases, in that order; junction bases with no gene match: 8. CDR3 nucleotides: TGTGCCAGCAGTTTAAGGGAACAGGGGGCTGGTGGCTACACCTTC. Its translation: CASSLREQGAGGYTF.

V usage is TRBV21-1 and J usage is TRBJ2-7; whether TRBD1, the table's D call, matches the DNA was not checked. TRBV21-1 is termed a pseudogene. CDR3 length: 17 amino acids. This CDR3 reads CASSTGQMSLASSEQYF. DNA of the CDR3: TGTGCCAGCAGCACGGGACAAATGAGTCTGGCTAGCTCCGAGCAGTACTTC.

The chain couples TRBV7-9 to TRBJ1-6; 8 bases match TRBD1. CDR3 length: 14 amino acids. Per the germline V gene, CDR1 is SEHNR and CDR2 is FQNEAQ (reference sequence). J lost 8 bases, V lost 6 bases, and 6 bases had no gene match. CDR3 loop: CASSQQGADSPLHF. The DNA of the CDR3 is TGTGCCAGCAGTCAGCAGGGGGCCGATTCACCCCTCCACTTT. The variable domain in full, completed from reference TRBV7-9 and TRBJ1-6, reads DTGVSQNPRHKITKRGQNVTFRCDPISEHNRLYWYRQTLGQGPEFLTYFQNEAQLEKSRLLSDRFSAERPKGSFSTLEIQRTEQGDSAMYLCASSQQGADSPLHFGNGTRLTVT.

This clone was seen only once. J is TRBJ2-5 and V is TRBV29-1; 11 nucleotides agree with TRBD1. The CDR3 length is 14 residues. Germline lookup yields CDR1 SQVTM and CDR2 ANQGSEA. The junction had 5 bases not matched to a gene; V was cut back by 7 bases and J by 1 base. The CDR3 here is CSADRGLGQETQYF. The CDR3 nucleotides read TGCAGCGCGGACAGGGGGCTGGGCCAAGAGACCCAGTACTTC.

V and J are TRBV19 and TRBJ2-7; the match to TRBD1 covers 7 bases. Germline V gene sequence: CDR1 LNHDA, CDR2 SQIVND (reference sequence). J was trimmed by 2 bases and V by 5 bases; bases with no gene match: 0. The CDR3 consists of 12 residues. The CDR3 region has the DNA TGTGCCAGTAGTGGGACAGCCTACGAGCAGTACTTC. Its protein is CASSGTAYEQYF.

This clone is a singleton in its sample. The CDR3 region has the DNA TGTGCCAGCGGGTCGGGAGGCGGAAGCAATGAGCAGTTCTTC. Translated, it gives CASGSGGGSNEQFF. This chain joins TRBV27 and TRBJ2-1; 7 bases map to TRBD2. Germline CDR1 and CDR2: MNHEY and SMNVEV (reference sequence). Unmatched junction bases numbered 10, after V lost 8 bases and J lost 6 bases. The CDR3 is 14 residues long.

The rearrangement joins TRBV3-1 (or the pseudogene TRBV3-2) to TRBJ1-1; 7 bases match TRBD1. J lost 3 bases, V lost 4 bases, and 5 bases had no gene match. CDR3 length: 14 residues. Germline values: CDR1 LGHDT, CDR2 YNNKEL (reference sequence). CDR3 protein: CASSPTGLDTEAFF. The CDR3, as DNA: TGTGCCAGCAGCCCGACAGGGCTGGACACTGAAGCTTTCTTT.

This chain joins TRBV28 and TRBJ2-7, with a weak D call TRBD2 (5 bases). V was shortened by 3 bases and J by 0 bases, with 15 bases between the two germline ends. The CDR3 totals 16 residues. In germline, CDR1 is MDHEN, CDR2 SYDVKM. The CDR3 bases are TGTGCCAGCAGTTTTATGAGGACTCAATTCTCCTACGAGCAGTACTTC. Encoded protein: CASSFMRTQFSYEQYF. Together with reference TRBV28 and TRBJ2-7, the CDR3 gives the full variable domain: DVKVTQSSRYLVKRTGEKVFLECVQDMDHENMFWYRQDPGLGLRLIYFSYDVKMKEKGDIPEGYSVSREKKERFSLILESASTNQTSMYLCASSFMRTQFSYEQYFGPGTRLTVT.

The CDR3: CASSEFGGSDEQYF. CDR3 nucleotide sequence: TGTGCCAGCAGTGAATTCGGGGGTTCCGACGAGCAGTACTTC. This rearrangement joins TRBV6-1 to TRBJ2-7, with TRBD2 as a possible D gene (6 bases). Germline V lookup: CDR1 MNHNS, CDR2 SASEGT. The CDR3 contains 14 residues. Trimming shortened V by 2 bases and J by 5 bases, and 13 bases separated the two germline ends.

This sequence joins TRBV6-2 or TRBV6-3 and TRBJ2-7; TRBD2 aligns across 8 bases. Losses at the gene ends were 5 bases for V and 0 bases for J; bases not matched to a gene: 6. Germline V gives CDR1 MNHEY, CDR2 SVGEGT. The CDR3 runs to 15 residues. The CDR3 coding sequence is TGTGCCAGCAGTCGACTAGCGCAGAGCTCCTACGAGCAGTACTTC. Encoded protein: CASSRLAQSSYEQYF.